The entry below describes one TCR beta chain. The CDR3 contains 13 residues. With 8 bases clipped from V and 3 bases from J, the junction kept 6 bases outside the gene matches. Germline-derived CDR1 and CDR2 are LNHDA and SQIVND (reference sequence). TCRdb independently ran MiXCR on the 5' RACE reads; one entry per CDR3 protein. The data contain about 430,000 distinct CDR3 sequences, under 20% of them singletons. This specimen comes from a study of T-cell memory formation after mild COVID-19. This TCR derives from a man between 18 and 29 years old who had mild COVID-19 (a few samples of this study predate the infection). Cell type and time point are not known. The V and J genes are TRBV19 and TRBJ2-7; 8 bases are a match to TRBD2. Source material: PBMCs or a T cell subset sorted from them (not recorded which). CDR3 coding DNA: TGTGCCAGTGGAGAACGGGGGGGCTACGAGCAGTACTTC. Its translation is CASGERGGYEQYF.